These 13 T cell receptor beta chains were all obtained from the same sample, sequenced in a study of human T cells and chemical hapten exposure. Time point described: patch test 2, 6 weeks after DPC sensitization. Treatment defined: therapeutic diphenylcyclopropenone sensitization with weekly scalp DPC. TCRdb re-called the RACE reads with MiXCR, one entry per CDR3 protein. The data contain around 42,000 distinct CDR3 sequences, 3% to 4% of them singletons. The specimen comprised whole blood, sampled in connection with sensitization to the hapten diphenylcyclopropenone (DPC). The receptors shown here come from a man aged 40-49 years with alopecia areata. Some clones in this sample may be carry-over from other donors' samples.

This clonotype has at least ten counts. The chain employs TRBV6-5 and TRBJ2-3; D gene uncertain. The CDR3 has 14 residues. Trimming left V 8 bases short and J 4 bases short, with 16 bases between. Germline V gives CDR1 MNHEY, CDR2 SVGAGI. CDR3 sequence: CASGPRARPDTQYF. The CDR3 bases are TGTGCCAGCGGCCCTCGGGCTCGCCCAGATACGCAGTATTTT.

The table lists this clonotype with many counts. This chain connects TRBV29-1 to TRBJ2-7; possible D gene TRBD2, 5 bases. V shed 1 base and J shed 4 bases, with 8 bases lying between them. The CDR3 runs to 12 residues. The germline V gene encodes CDR1 SQVTM and CDR2 ANQGSEA. The CDR3 reads CSVEGSGYEQYF. The CDR3 coding sequence is TGCAGCGTTGAAGGGTCGGGGTACGAGCAGTACTTC.

At least ten counts were recorded for this clonotype. The gene calls are TRBV3-1 and TRBJ2-3; 9 nucleotides match TRBD2. Per germline, CDR1 LGHDT and CDR2 YNNKEL (reference sequence). The trim removed 1 base at V and 4 bases at J, leaving 3 bases unmatched. CDR3 length: 15 amino acids. The CDR3 DNA reads as TGTGCCAGCAGCCAAGCGGCGGGGGGGGCAGATACGCAGTATTTT. Its protein is CASSQAAGGADTQYF.

This sequence joins TRBV5-4 and TRBJ2-2; 11 positions agree with TRBD1. CDR3 length: 18 residues. With 2 bases clipped from V and 4 bases from J, the junction kept 10 bases outside the gene matches. The V gene's germline CDR1 is SGHNT and CDR2 YYREEE (reference sequence). CDR3 bases: TGTGCCAGCAGCTTAGTCGGGACAGGGGGTCGCGGCACCGGGGAGCTGTTTTTT. This gives the protein CASSLVGTGGRGTGELFF.

This clonotype was observed a handful of times. The rearrangement links TRBV12-5 to TRBJ2-1, with no clear D. This CDR3 is built from 14 residues. The germline gives CDR1 LGHNT, CDR2 FRNRAP. Trimming took off 3 bases at V and 0 bases at J, with 6 bases between the two ends. The CDR3 loop reads CASGFGSSYNEQFF. DNA for the CDR3: TGTGCTAGTGGTTTTGGAAGCTCCTACAATGAGCAGTTCTTC. Looking up the rest from reference TRBV12-5 and TRBJ2-1 gives the full variable domain: DARVTQTPRHKVTEMGQEVTMRCQPILGHNTVFWYRQTMMQGLELLAYFRNRAPLDDSGMPKDRFSAEMPDATLATLKIQPSEPRDSAVYFCASGFGSSYNEQFFGPGTRLTVL.

This clonotype came up many times. The gene calls are TRBV10-3 and TRBJ2-7; perhaps TRBD1 as D (5 bases). Trimming shortened V by 3 bases and J by 5 bases, and 11 bases separated the two germline ends. This CDR3 has 13 amino acids. CDR1 ENHRY and CDR2 SYGVKD come from the germline V gene. CDR3 amino acids: CAISDTGANEQYF. The CDR3 DNA reads TGTGCCATCAGTGATACTGGGGCCAACGAGCAGTACTTC.

Remarks on this clonotype: A much larger clone lies one base from this, so it may be a read error. V and J are TRBV27 and TRBJ2-5; either TRBD1 or TRBD2 may fit D (5 bases each). V shed 6 bases and J shed 7 bases, with 21 bases lying between them. This CDR3 spans 15 amino acids. Germline lookup yields CDR1 MNHEY and CDR2 SMNVEV (reference sequence). The CDR3, as DNA: TGTGCCAGCAGGCGGGTAGGCCAGGGTCTTGGGACCCAGTACTTC. Its translation is CASRRVGQGLGTQYF.

This clonotype has a handful of counts. The chain combines TRBV19 with TRBJ2-7, with no clear D. The length of the CDR3 is 17 residues. Germline V gene sequence: CDR1 LNHDA, CDR2 SQIVND (reference sequence). V lost 1 base to trimming and J lost 0 bases, with 16 bases between them. CDR3 in amino acids: CASSIASHSTVSYEQYF. In nucleotides, the CDR3 is TGTGCCAGTAGTATAGCCAGTCACAGTACCGTCTCCTACGAGCAGTACTTC.

The sample holds many counts of this clonotype. The chain couples TRBV30 to TRBJ2-5, with TRBD2 as a possible D gene (6 bases). This CDR3 is 13 amino acids long. Trimming left V 0 bases short and J 5 bases short, with 10 bases between. The V gene's germline CDR1 is GTSNPN and CDR2 SVGIG (reference sequence). Here the CDR3 reads CAWSVRSGETQYF. In nucleotides, the CDR3 is TGTGCCTGGAGTGTACGCAGCGGGGAGACCCAGTACTTC.

This clonotype was seen ten or more times. V gene TRBV3-1 combines with J gene TRBJ1-5, with D hard to call. CDR1 and CDR2 (germline): LGHDT, YNNKEL (reference sequence). The CDR3 contains 12 residues. V lost 4 bases, J lost 7 bases, and 8 bases lay in between. The CDR3 sequence is CASSPRGQPQHF. CDR3 nucleotide sequence: TGTGCCAGCAGCCCTCGAGGGCAGCCCCAGCATTTT.

This clonotype was counted at least ten times. The genes are TRBV12-3 or TRBV12-4 and TRBJ2-5, with D possibly TRBD2 on 5 matching bases. V was shortened by 3 bases and J by 4 bases, with 12 bases between the two germline ends. The CDR3 length is 14 residues. Here the CDR3 DNA reads TGTGCCAGCAGTTTTAGTGGCGGGCGAGAGACCCAGTACTTC. Amino acids: CASSFSGGRETQYF.

The table lists this clonotype with many counts. The chain uses TRBV12-3 or TRBV12-4 and TRBJ2-5; TRBD2 might be the D (6 bases). V gave up 1 base and J gave up 2 bases, with 14 bases separating them. This CDR3 comprises 16 residues. CDR3 in amino acids: CASSLGIAAGQETQYF. The CDR3 region has the DNA TGTGCCAGCAGTTTAGGAATAGCGGCTGGGCAAGAGACCCAGTACTTC.

This clonotype was counted ten times or more. The chain carries TRBV6-5 and TRBJ2-5; no clear D gene. The germline gives CDR1 MNHEY, CDR2 SVGAGI. Deletions cut 1 base from V and 1 base from J, with 13 bases between. This CDR3 contains 16 residues. CDR3 nucleotides: TGTGCCAGCAGTTACTACGGACCACCCACCCAAGAGACCCAGTACTTC. Protein: CASSYYGPPTQETQYF.